The 27 T cell receptor beta chains reported below all come from one sample, sequenced in a study of regulatory T cells in long-lasting Graves disease. Arm-PCR with iRepertoire HTBI primers amplified the CDR3 regions for these TCR beta libraries. One entry per CDR3 protein results from TCRdb running MiXCR on the multiplex PCR reads. The repertoire consists of 400,000 to 500,000 distinct CDR3 sequences, with around 21% occurring once and the leading ten covering 7% to 9.5%. This sample's time point: persistent/refractory GD, antithyroid drugs over 5 years with positive TRAb. The TCR library was made from RNA that had been extracted from PBMCs in TRIzol. The input for sequencing was peripheral blood mononuclear cells (PBMCs), taken when the disease was refractory, from a patient treated with antithyroid drugs. The receptors stem from a female donor with Graves disease.

This clonotype turned up a few times. V and J are TRBV7-9 and TRBJ2-7; D remains ambiguous. CDR1 SEHNR and CDR2 FQNEAQ come from the germline V gene (reference sequence). V lost 2 bases and J 6 bases, leaving 20 bases between the germline ends. CDR3 length: 16 residues. The CDR3 coding sequence is TGTGCCAGCAGCTTAAGCGTCCGGGCCGAACTCGCCGAGCAGTACTTC. Amino acids: CASSLSVRAELAEQYF.

This clonotype has a handful of counts. The chain combines TRBV20-1 with TRBJ2-7; possibly TRBD2 for D (6 bases). The germline gives CDR1 DFQATT, CDR2 SNEGSKA (reference sequence). The CDR3 totals 14 residues. V gave up 0 bases and J gave up 6 bases, with 15 bases separating them. The chain's CDR3 is CSARDRAGRGEQYF. The CDR3 DNA is TGCAGTGCTAGAGATCGGGCGGGACGTGGCGAGCAGTACTTC.

In its sample, this clonotype was seen many times. The rearrangement links TRBV18 to TRBJ1-5; D is ambiguous. Germline V gene sequence: CDR1 KGHSH, CDR2 LQKENI. V lost 3 bases, J lost 2 bases, and 11 bases lay in between. The CDR3 runs 15 residues. The CDR3 DNA is TGTGCCAGCTCACCGATGGGGAACGGCAATCAGCCCCAGCATTTT. Translation: CASSPMGNGNQPQHF.

The gene calls are TRBV28 and TRBJ2-3; tentatively, D is TRBD2 (5 bases). Germline CDR1 and CDR2: MDHEN and SYDVKM. The CDR3 loop spans 14 amino acids. Trimming stripped 11 bases from V and 0 bases from J, with 15 bases between. This CDR3 reads CAWRPLGSTDTQYF. CDR3 nucleotides: TGTGCCTGGAGGCCCCTCGGGAGCACAGATACGCAGTATTTT. The full variable domain, completed using reference TRBV28 and TRBJ2-3, is DVKVTQSSRYLVKRTGEKVFLECVQDMDHENMFWYRQDPGLGLRLIYFSYDVKMKEKGDIPEGYSVSREKKERFSLILESASTNQTSMYLCAWRPLGSTDTQYFGPGTRLTVL.

The V call is TRBV2, the J call TRBJ2-3, with D perhaps assigned TRBD1 or TRBD2 (5 bases each). V lost 10 bases to trimming and J lost 2 bases, with 19 bases between them. The CDR3 totals 15 residues. Germline CDR1 reads SNHLY; CDR2 reads FYNNEI. CDR3 sequence (DNA): TGTGCCACCCCGTTACGGGGACGCTCCACAGATACGCAGTATTTT. Its translation is CATPLRGRSTDTQYF.

The chain combines TRBV12-3 or TRBV12-4 with TRBJ2-3; TRBD2 matches 7 bases. The junction had 13 bases not matched to a gene; V was cut back by 4 bases and J by 0 bases. The CDR3 is 18 residues long. This chain's CDR3 is CASSSTSRLAASTDTQYF. DNA for the CDR3: TGTGCCAGCAGTTCTACGTCTCGTCTAGCGGCTAGCACAGATACGCAGTATTTT.

This sequence joins TRBV28 and TRBJ1-5, with 10 bases aligning to TRBD1. J was trimmed by 1 base and V by 5 bases; bases with no gene match: 8. Germline V gene sequence: CDR1 MDHEN, CDR2 SYDVKM. The CDR3 covers 17 residues. The CDR3 coding sequence is TGTGCCAGCAGTCTGACCGGACAGGGGGGGAGCAATCAGCCCCAGCATTTT. It translates to CASSLTGQGGSNQPQHF.

The chain carries TRBV4-3 and TRBJ2-2; 9 bases are a match to TRBD2. The CDR3 is 16 residues long. The V segment lost 0 bases and the J segment 7 bases; nucleotides outside the gene matches: 6. In germline, CDR1 is LGHNA, CDR2 YSLEER. This chain's CDR3 is CASSQEGLAWVGELFF. CDR3 nucleotides: TGCGCCAGCAGCCAAGAGGGACTAGCTTGGGTCGGGGAGCTGTTTTTT.

The chain combines TRBV27 with TRBJ2-4; possible D gene TRBD2, 5 bases. Deletions cut 3 bases from V and 8 bases from J, with 5 bases between. Germline V gene sequence: CDR1 MNHEY, CDR2 SMNVEV (reference sequence). The CDR3 runs 11 residues. The CDR3 DNA sequence: TGTGCCAGCAGTTTGGGAGACATTCAGTACTTC. This gives the protein CASSLGDIQYF.

V is TRBV12-3 or TRBV12-4 and J is TRBJ1-5; a weak D match, TRBD1 (6 bases). The CDR3 runs to 14 residues. Between the trimmed V and J ends, which lost 3 bases and 8 bases, there was a span of 14 bases. This CDR3 is CASSLGARWEPQHF. The CDR3 nucleotides are TGTGCCAGCAGTTTGGGGGCTAGGTGGGAGCCCCAGCATTTT.

Only a few counts were recorded for this clonotype. The V gene is TRBV13, the J gene TRBJ2-7; TRBD2 matches at 7 bases. The J segment lost 3 bases and the V segment lost 4 bases, leaving 9 bases of the junction unmatched. The V gene's germline CDR1 is PRHDT and CDR2 FYEKMQ (reference sequence). The CDR3 extends over 15 amino acids. The DNA for the CDR3 is TGTGCCAGCAGCTCGACTTGGCCGGGAGGCTACGAGCAGTACTTC. Its translation is CASSSTWPGGYEQYF.

Points on this clonotype: The junction differs from germline at one of its ends, possibly a read error. The chain carries TRBV9 and TRBJ2-7; TRBD2 aligns across 8 bases. Per the germline V gene, CDR1 is SGDLS and CDR2 is YYNGEE. This CDR3 has 13 residues. CDR3 bases: TGTACCAGCAGCGTAGGAGCGGGAGACGAGCAGTACTTC. It specifies CTSSVGAGDEQYF. The complete variable domain, with remaining parts taken from reference TRBV9 and TRBJ2-7, reads DSGVTQTPKHLITATGQRVTLRCSPRSGDLSVYWYQQSLDQGLQFLIQYYNGEERAKGNILERFSAQQFPDLHSELNLSSLELGDSALYFCTSSVGAGDEQYFGPGTRLTVT.

This clonotype was counted at least ten times. The chain recombines TRBV12-3 or TRBV12-4 with TRBJ2-6, with D hard to call. This CDR3 has 15 residues. V was trimmed by 7 bases and J by 4 bases, leaving 14 bases between them. The CDR3 coding sequence is TGTGCCAGCACCCCAGCGAGGTCCGGGGCCAACGTCCTGACTTTC. Translating it yields CASTPARSGANVLTF.

About this clonotype itself: Given a far larger clone just one base away, this is likely a sequencing read error. J is TRBJ1-1 and V is TRBV6-4, with TRBD1 matching 7 bases. This CDR3 has 15 amino acids. Germline CDR1 and CDR2: MRHNA and SNTAGT. Here the CDR3 DNA reads TGTGCCAGCAGTGAGACAGGGATAAAGAACACTGAAGCTTCCTTT. Protein sequence: CASSETGIKNTEASF.

CDR3 DNA sequence: TGCGCCAGCAGACCCGGAATAGGACAGGGGGAAGTCTACGAGCAGTACTTC. Its translation: CASRPGIGQGEVYEQYF. This sequence joins TRBV5-1 and TRBJ2-7; 10 nucleotides agree with TRBD1. This CDR3 region has 17 residues. With V trimmed by 5 bases and J by 3 bases, 14 bases remained unmatched. CDR1 is SGHRS and CDR2 is YFSETQ in the germline V gene.

This clonotype was seen only a few times. The chain recombines TRBV15 with TRBJ1-4; D ambiguous. Germline loops: CDR1 LNHNV, CDR2 YYDKDF (reference sequence). The ends were cut back, 2 bases at V and 5 bases at J, with 3 bases in the middle. CDR3 length equals 12 residues. The chain's CDR3 is CATSRPNEKLFF. CDR3 coding DNA: TGTGCCACCAGCAGACCGAATGAAAAACTGTTTTTT.

This clonotype was seen ten or more times. J is TRBJ1-4 and V is TRBV2; D possibly corresponds to TRBD1 (5 bases). Germline values: CDR1 SNHLY, CDR2 FYNNEI. This CDR3 region has 16 residues. Trimming left V 7 bases short and J 4 bases short, with 19 bases between. CDR3 region: CASNPSRRQLNEKLFF. CDR3 sequence (DNA): TGTGCCAGCAATCCAAGTCGGAGACAGCTTAATGAAAAACTGTTTTTT.

This clonotype was counted only a few times. The chain combines TRBV30 with TRBJ1-1; D not resolved. The CDR3 has 14 amino acids. CDR1 and CDR2 from the germline V gene are GTSNPN and SVGIG (reference sequence). The V end was cut by 4 bases, the J end by 1 base, with 13 bases between. CDR3 amino acids: CAWTLSGGNTEAFF. The CDR3 nucleotides are TGTGCCTGGACCCTGTCGGGAGGGAACACTGAAGCTTTCTTT.

The chain is built from TRBV7-9 and TRBJ2-3; D gene ambiguous. This CDR3 has 16 residues. Between the trimmed V and J ends, which lost 8 bases and 2 bases, there was a span of 20 bases. Germline V lookup: CDR1 SEHNR, CDR2 FQNEAQ (reference sequence). Here the CDR3 reads CASSAAQSSTTDTQYF. The CDR3 DNA reads as TGTGCCAGCTCGGCCGCCCAAAGTTCCACCACAGATACGCAGTATTTT.

This clonotype was picked up a small number of times. V gene TRBV6-5 combines with J gene TRBJ2-7; TRBD1 is a possible D gene (6 bases). The CDR3 loop spans 13 amino acids. Germline V gene lookup returns CDR1 MNHEY and CDR2 SVGAGI. V was shortened by 2 bases and J by 4 bases, with 9 bases between the two germline ends. The CDR3 loop reads CASSYNRAYEQYF. CDR3 sequence (DNA): TGTGCCAGCAGTTACAACAGGGCTTACGAGCAGTACTTC.

This chain links TRBV11-2 with TRBJ2-3; no definite D call. V shed 5 bases and J shed 4 bases, with 19 bases lying between them. CDR1 and CDR2 (germline): SGHAT, FQNNGV. This CDR3 has 16 amino acids. CDR3 amino acids: CASSTAGPLRADTQYF. The CDR3 DNA reads TGTGCCAGCAGCACGGCAGGTCCTCTCCGGGCAGATACGCAGTATTTT.

Many counts were recorded for this clonotype. The V and J genes are TRBV12-3 or TRBV12-4 and TRBJ1-1; D gene unclear. V gave up 2 bases and J gave up 10 bases, with 17 bases separating them. The CDR3 runs 14 residues. The CDR3 coding sequence is TGTGCCAGCAGTTTAATCGGGAGGGCTTCTGGAGCTTTCTTT. It is translated as CASSLIGRASGAFF.

This clonotype has just a few counts. This may arise from a read error, as a much more abundant clone is one base away. J is TRBJ1-5 and V is TRBV19; no reliable D call. Germline lookup yields CDR1 LNHDA and CDR2 SQIVND (reference sequence). This CDR3 contains 14 residues. V was clipped by 3 bases and J by 3 bases, with 9 bases between them. Written as DNA, the CDR3 is TGTGCCAGTAGTATTAGGCAGCTCAATCAGCCCCAGCATTTT. This translates into CASSIRQLNQPQHF.

This clonotype was seen a few times. The chain carries TRBV19 and TRBJ2-7, with 9 bases matching TRBD1. The CDR3 length is 12 residues. The trim removed 6 bases at V and 6 bases at J, leaving 3 bases unmatched. The V gene's germline CDR1 is LNHDA and CDR2 SQIVND (reference sequence). The CDR3 loop is CASRRTGAEQYF. In nucleotides, the CDR3 is TGTGCCAGTAGGAGGACAGGGGCCGAGCAGTACTTC.

This clonotype was found a few times. The gene calls are TRBV10-2 and TRBJ2-7; the match to TRBD1 covers 7 bases. Germline values: CDR1 WSHSY, CDR2 SAAADI. V trimming: 6 bases; J trimming: 6 bases; junction bases outside the gene matches: 8. The CDR3 is 13 residues long. DNA for the CDR3: TGCGCCAGCAGGCGGACAGGTACCTGCGAGCAGTACTTC. Amino acids: CASRRTGTCEQYF.

V gene TRBV29-1 combines with J gene TRBJ1-2; D is possibly TRBD1 (6 bases). The germline V gene encodes CDR1 SQVTM and CDR2 ANQGSEA. The CDR3 is made up of 14 amino acids. V dropped 0 bases and J dropped 1 base, with 9 bases sitting between them. CDR3 amino acids: CSVEDHRDNYGYTF. CDR3 sequence (DNA): TGCAGCGTTGAAGATCACAGGGATAACTATGGCTACACCTTC.

As concerns this clonotype: This may arise from a read error, as a much more abundant clone is one base away. This CDR3 is missing its conserved last phenylalanine or tryptophan, likely due to a read error. CDR3 protein: CASSVSVHEQYL. The CDR3 DNA reads TGTGCCAGCAGCGTTAGCGTCCACGAGCAGTACCTC. The J gene is TRBJ2-7, the V gene TRBV13, with a possible D match to TRBD2 (5 bases). The CDR3 runs to 12 residues. Germline V gene data show CDR1 as PRHDT and CDR2 as FYEKMQ (reference sequence). V lost 5 bases, J lost 5 bases, and 10 bases lay in between.